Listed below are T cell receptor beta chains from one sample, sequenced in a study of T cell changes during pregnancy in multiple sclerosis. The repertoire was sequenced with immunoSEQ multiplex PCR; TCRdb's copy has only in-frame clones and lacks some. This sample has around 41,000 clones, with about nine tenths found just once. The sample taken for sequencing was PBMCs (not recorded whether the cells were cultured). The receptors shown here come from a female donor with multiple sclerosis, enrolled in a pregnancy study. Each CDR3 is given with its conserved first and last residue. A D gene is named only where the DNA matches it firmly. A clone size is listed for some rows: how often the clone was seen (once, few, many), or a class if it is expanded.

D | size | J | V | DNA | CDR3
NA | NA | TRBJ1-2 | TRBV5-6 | TGTGCCAGCTGCCGGAGTGGGGGGGGCCTCTATGGCTACACCTTC | CASCRSGGGLYGYTF
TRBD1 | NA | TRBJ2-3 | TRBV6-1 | TGTGCCAGCAGTGGCCGGGACAGGGGGGCAGATACGCAGTATTTT | CASSGRDRGADTQYF
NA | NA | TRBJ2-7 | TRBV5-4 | TGTGCCAGCAGCTTGGAACAGGGTTCCTACGAGCAGTACTTC | CASSLEQGSYEQYF
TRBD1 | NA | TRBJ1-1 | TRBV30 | TGTGCCTGGATTACAGGGGTTACTGAAGCTTTCTTT | CAWITGVTEAFF
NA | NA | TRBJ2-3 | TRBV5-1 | TGCGCCAGCAGCGGGCAGGGGAAGCCAGATACGCAGTATTTT | CASSGQGKPDTQYF
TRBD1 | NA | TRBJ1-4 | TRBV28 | TGTGCCAGCAGCCTCAGGGGGGCTTCAACTAATGAAAAACTGTTTTTT | CASSLRGASTNEKLFF
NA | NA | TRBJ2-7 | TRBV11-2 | TGTGCCAGCAGCCCGGGACTCACCCACGAGCAGTACTTC | CASSPGLTHEQYF
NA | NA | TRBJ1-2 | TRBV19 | TGTGCCAGTAGTATAGCAGGTGAAGGGAGTAACTATGGCTACACCTTC | CASSIAGEGSNYGYTF
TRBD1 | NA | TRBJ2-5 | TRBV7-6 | TGTGCCAGCAGCCTTGGTTTGGGACAGGGCGAGACCCAGTACTTC | CASSLGLGQGETQYF
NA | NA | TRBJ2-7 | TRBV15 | TGTGCCACCAGCAGAGATCGAGTAGGCAACGAGCAGTACTTC | CATSRDRVGNEQYF
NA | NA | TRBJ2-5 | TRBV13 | TGTGCCAGCAGCGGTCCTCCGGAAGAGACCCAGTACTTC | CASSGPPEETQYF
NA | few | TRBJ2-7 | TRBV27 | TGTGCCAGCAGTTCCGGAGGAGGGCCGGTATTCTTC | CASSSGGGPVFF
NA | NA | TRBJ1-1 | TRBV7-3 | TGTGCCAGCAGCTTACTTCCGCGGGGACGCGTCACTGAAGCTTTCTTT | CASSLLPRGRVTEAFF
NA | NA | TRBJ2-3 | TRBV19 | TGTGCCAGTAGTTCGGCTCAGTGGGGCACAGATACGCAGTATTTT | CASSSAQWGTDTQYF
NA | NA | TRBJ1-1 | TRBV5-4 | TGTGCCAGCAGCTTGATCGGGGCCACTGAAGCTTTCTTT | CASSLIGATEAFF
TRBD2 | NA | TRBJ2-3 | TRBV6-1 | TGTGCCAGCACAGGACTAGCGGGAGGTTCAGATACGCAGTATTTT | CASTGLAGGSDTQYF
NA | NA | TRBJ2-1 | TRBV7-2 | TGTGCCAGCAGCTTAGATTTTGCGGGCCTTGGGAATGAGCAGTTCTTC | CASSLDFAGLGNEQFF
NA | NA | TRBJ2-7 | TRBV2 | TGTGCCAGCAGACCCGACAGGGAGGGGTCCTACGAGCAGTACTTC | CASRPDREGSYEQYF
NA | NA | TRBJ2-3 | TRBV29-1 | TGCAGCGTCCCATCCCTTCGAGGTGATACGCAGTATTTT | CSVPSLRGDTQYF
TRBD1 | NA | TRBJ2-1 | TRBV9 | TGTGCCAGCAGCCCCCAGGGGGTCTCCTACAATGAGCAGTTCTTC | CASSPQGVSYNEQFF
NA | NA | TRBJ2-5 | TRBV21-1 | TGTGCCAGCAGCAAAACAATCACACCCGACCCGAGAATACAGGGGTCGAGGGTCCAAGAGACCCAGTACTTC | CASSKTITPDPRIQGSRVQETQYF
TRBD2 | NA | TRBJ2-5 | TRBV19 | TGTGCCAGTAGTCACACAGCTACCCCGGGACTAGCGGGAGTTGAGACCCAGTACTTC | CASSHTATPGLAGVETQYF
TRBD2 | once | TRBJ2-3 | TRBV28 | TGTGCCACCTCGACTAGCGGCACAGATACGCAGTATTTT | CATSTSGTDTQYF
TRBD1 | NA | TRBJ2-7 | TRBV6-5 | TGTGCCAGCAGCTTCGGGACAGGGAACGAGCAGTACTTC | CASSFGTGNEQYF
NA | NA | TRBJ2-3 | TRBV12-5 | TGTGCTAGTGGTTTGGACAGGTCATCGGATACGCAGTATTTT | CASGLDRSSDTQYF
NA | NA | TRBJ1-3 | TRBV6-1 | TGTGCCAGCAGAACTAGAGGGACCGCCGCAGACACCATATATTTT | CASRTRGTAADTIYF
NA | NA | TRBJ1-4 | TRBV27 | TGTGCCAGCAGTTTATTGCCCAGGATTCCGGCAACTAATGAAAAACTGTTTTTT | CASSLLPRIPATNEKLFF
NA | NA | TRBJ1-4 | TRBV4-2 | TGTGCCAGCAGCCAAGTTGGCAGAGTAGATGAAAAACTGTTTTTT | CASSQVGRVDEKLFF
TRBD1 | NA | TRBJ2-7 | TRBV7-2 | TGTGCCAGCAGCCCCGGGACAGAGTACGAGCAGTACTTC | CASSPGTEYEQYF
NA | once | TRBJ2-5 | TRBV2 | TGTGCCAGCAAGGGGGGGTACCAAGAGACCCAGTACTTC | CASKGGYQETQYF
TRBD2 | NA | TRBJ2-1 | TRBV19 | TGTGCCAGTAGTAGGTCGGGAGGGCGCAATGAGCAGTTCTTC | CASSRSGGRNEQFF
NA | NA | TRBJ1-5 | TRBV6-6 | TGTGCCAGCAGTTCCAGCCATAGCAATCAGCCCCAGCATTTT | CASSSSHSNQPQHF
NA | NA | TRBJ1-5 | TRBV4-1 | TGCGCCAGCAGCCAAGACAGTAGCAATCAGCCCCAGCATTTT | CASSQDSSNQPQHF
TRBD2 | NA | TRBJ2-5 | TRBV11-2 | TGTGCCAGCAGCTTCCCCTCTCTAGCGGGAGGGGAGACCCAGTACTTC | CASSFPSLAGGETQYF
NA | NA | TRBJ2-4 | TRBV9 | TGTGCCAGCAGCCTACATGAGGGGAGAAACATTCAGTACTTC | CASSLHEGRNIQYF
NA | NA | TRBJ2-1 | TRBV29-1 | TGCAGCGTTGACAGGTTGTCCTACAATGAGCAGTTCTTC | CSVDRLSYNEQFF
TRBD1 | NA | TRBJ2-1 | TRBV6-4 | TGTGCCAGCAGTGACGGGACAGGGGATTACAATGAGCAGTTCTTC | CASSDGTGDYNEQFF
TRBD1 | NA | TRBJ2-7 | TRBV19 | TGTGCCAGTAGTAACCGGGACAGGGACTACGAGCAGTACTTC | CASSNRDRDYEQYF
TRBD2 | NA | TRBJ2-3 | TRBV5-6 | TGTGCCAGCAGCTTGTGGGCGGGGGGCACAGATACGCAGTATTTT | CASSLWAGGTDTQYF